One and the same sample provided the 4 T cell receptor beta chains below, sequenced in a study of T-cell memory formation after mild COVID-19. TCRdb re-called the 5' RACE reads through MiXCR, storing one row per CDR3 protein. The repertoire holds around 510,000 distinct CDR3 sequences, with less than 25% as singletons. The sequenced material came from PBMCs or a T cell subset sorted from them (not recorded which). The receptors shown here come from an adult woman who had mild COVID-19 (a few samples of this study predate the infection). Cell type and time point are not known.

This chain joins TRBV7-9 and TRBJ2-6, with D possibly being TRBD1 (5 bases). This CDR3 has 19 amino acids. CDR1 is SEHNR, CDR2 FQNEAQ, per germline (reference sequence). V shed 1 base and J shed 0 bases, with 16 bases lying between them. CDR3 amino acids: CASSLGVGRVSSGANVLTF. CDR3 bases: TGTGCCAGCAGCTTAGGGGTGGGCAGGGTCAGCTCTGGGGCCAACGTCCTGACTTTC.

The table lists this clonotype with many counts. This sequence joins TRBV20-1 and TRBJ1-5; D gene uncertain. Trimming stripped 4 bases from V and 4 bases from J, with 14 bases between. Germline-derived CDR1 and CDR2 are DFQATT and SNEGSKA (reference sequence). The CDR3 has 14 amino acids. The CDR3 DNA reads TGCAGTGCTACAGACGGCAGAGAAAATCAGCCCCAGCATTTT. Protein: CSATDGRENQPQHF.

The CDR3 DNA follows: TGTGCCAGCAGCTCAGGGACTAGCGGCAATGAGCAGTTCTTC. It specifies CASSSGTSGNEQFF. The J gene is TRBJ2-1, the V gene TRBV7-2; 11 bases line up with TRBD2. The CDR3 contains 14 residues. The junction had 2 bases not matched to a gene; V was cut back by 4 bases and J by 6 bases. Germline values: CDR1 SGHTA, CDR2 FQGNSA. Using reference TRBV7-2 and TRBJ2-1 for the parts outside the CDR3, the full variable domain is GAGVSQSPSNKVTEKGKDVELRCDPISGHTALYWYRQSLGQGLEFLIYFQGNSAPDKSGLPSDRFSAERTGGSVSTLTIQRTQQEDSAVYLCASSSGTSGNEQFFGPGTRLTVL.

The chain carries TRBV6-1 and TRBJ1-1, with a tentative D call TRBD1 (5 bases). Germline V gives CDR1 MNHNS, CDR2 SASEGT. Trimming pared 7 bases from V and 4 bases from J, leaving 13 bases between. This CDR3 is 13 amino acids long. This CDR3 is CASTDRIRTEAFF. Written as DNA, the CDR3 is TGTGCCAGCACTGACAGAATTCGCACTGAAGCTTTCTTT.